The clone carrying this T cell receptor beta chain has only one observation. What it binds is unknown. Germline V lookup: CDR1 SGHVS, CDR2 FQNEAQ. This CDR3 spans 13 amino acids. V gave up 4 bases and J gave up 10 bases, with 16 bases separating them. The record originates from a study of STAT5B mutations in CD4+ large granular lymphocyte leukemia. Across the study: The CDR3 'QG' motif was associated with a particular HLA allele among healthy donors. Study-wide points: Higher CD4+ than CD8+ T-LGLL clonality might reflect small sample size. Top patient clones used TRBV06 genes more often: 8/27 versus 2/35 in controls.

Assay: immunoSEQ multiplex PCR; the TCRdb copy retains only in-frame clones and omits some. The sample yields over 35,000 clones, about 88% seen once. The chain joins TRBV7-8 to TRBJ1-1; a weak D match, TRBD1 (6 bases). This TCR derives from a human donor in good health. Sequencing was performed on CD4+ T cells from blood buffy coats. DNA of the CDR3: TGTGCCAGCAGCTACGAACAGGGAGGGGTAGCTTTCTTT. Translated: CASSYEQGGVAFF.